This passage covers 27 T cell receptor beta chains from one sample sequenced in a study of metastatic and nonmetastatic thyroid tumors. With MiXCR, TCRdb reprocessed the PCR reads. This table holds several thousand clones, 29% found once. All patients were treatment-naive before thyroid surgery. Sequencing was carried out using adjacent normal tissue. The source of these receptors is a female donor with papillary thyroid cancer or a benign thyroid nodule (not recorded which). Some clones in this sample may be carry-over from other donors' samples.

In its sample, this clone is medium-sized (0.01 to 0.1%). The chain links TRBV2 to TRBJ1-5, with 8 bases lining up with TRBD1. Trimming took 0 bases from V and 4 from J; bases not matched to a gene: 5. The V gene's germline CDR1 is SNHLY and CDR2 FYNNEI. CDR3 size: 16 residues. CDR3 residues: CASSEARTGFNQPQHF. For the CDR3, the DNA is TGTGCCAGCAGTGAAGCCCGGACAGGGTTTAATCAGCCCCAGCATTTT. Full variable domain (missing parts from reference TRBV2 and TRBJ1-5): EPEVTQTPSHQVTQMGQEVILRCVPISNHLYFYWYRQILGQKVEFLVSFYNNEISEKSEIFDDQFSVERPDGSNFTLKIRSTKLEDSAMYFCASSEARTGFNQPQHFGDGTRLSIL.

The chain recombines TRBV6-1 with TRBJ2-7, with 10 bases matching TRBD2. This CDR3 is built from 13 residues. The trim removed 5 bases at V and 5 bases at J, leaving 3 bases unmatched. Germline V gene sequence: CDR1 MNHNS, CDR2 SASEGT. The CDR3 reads CASSLAGVDEQYF. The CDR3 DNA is TGTGCCAGCAGTCTAGCGGGAGTAGACGAGCAGTACTTC.

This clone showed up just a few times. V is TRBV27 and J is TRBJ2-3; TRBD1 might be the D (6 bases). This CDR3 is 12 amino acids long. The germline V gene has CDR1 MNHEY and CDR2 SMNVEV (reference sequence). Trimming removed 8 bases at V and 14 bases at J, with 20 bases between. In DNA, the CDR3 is TGTGCCAGCGCCGTTTTGGGCAGGGGTTTGTATTTT. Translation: CASAVLGRGLYF.

In nucleotides, the CDR3 is TGTGCCAGCAGCTTCGGGGGGGACCTCAGCAATCAGCCCCAGCATTTT. It translates to CASSFGGDLSNQPQHF. The chain employs TRBV13 and TRBJ1-5, with a possible D match to TRBD1 (5 bases). V was shortened by 3 bases and J by 1 base, with 13 bases between the two germline ends. The CDR3 runs to 16 residues. From germline, CDR1 is PRHDT and CDR2 FYEKMQ (reference sequence). Full variable domain (rest looked up from reference TRBV13 and TRBJ1-5): AAGVIQSPRHLIKEKRETATLKCYPIPRHDTVYWYQQGPGQDPQFLISFYEKMQSDKGSIPDRFSAQQFSDYHSELNMSSLELGDSALYFCASSFGGDLSNQPQHFGDGTRLSIL.

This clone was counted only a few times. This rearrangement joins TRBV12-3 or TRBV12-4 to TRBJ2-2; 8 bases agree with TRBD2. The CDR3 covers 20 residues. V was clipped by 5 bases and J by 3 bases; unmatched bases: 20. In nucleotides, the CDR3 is TGTGCCAGCAGTCTTACGGGACTAGGTGTGGGAACCCCCGACACCGGGGAGCTGTTTTTT. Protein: CASSLTGLGVGTPDTGELFF.

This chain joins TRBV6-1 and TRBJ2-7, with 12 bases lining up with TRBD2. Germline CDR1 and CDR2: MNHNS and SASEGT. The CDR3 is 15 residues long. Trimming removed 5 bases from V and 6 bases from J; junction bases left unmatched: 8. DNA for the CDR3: TGTGCCAGCAGTAAAGGAGGGACTAGCGGGTTCGAGCAGTACTTC. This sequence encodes CASSKGGTSGFEQYF.

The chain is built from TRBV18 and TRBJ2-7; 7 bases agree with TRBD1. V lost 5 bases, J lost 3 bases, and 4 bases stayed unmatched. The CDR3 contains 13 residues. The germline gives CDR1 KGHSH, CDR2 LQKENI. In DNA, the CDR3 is TGTGCCAGCTCAAGGGACAGTATCTACGAGCAGTACTTC. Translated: CASSRDSIYEQYF.

Here the CDR3 reads CASSFDGNTEAFF. CDR3 sequence (DNA): TGCGCCAGCAGCTTCGATGGGAACACTGAAGCTTTCTTT. The V call is TRBV5-1, the J call TRBJ1-1; no reliable D call. The CDR3 runs to 13 residues. V lost 2 bases to trimming and J lost 1 base, with 6 bases between them. Per germline, CDR1 SGHRS and CDR2 YFSETQ.

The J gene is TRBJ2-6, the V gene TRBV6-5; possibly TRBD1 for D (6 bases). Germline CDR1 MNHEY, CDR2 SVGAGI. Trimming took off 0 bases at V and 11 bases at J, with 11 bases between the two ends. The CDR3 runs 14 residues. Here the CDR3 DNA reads TGTGCCAGCAGTTACTCGAGGACAGCATACGTCCTGACTTTC. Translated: CASSYSRTAYVLTF.

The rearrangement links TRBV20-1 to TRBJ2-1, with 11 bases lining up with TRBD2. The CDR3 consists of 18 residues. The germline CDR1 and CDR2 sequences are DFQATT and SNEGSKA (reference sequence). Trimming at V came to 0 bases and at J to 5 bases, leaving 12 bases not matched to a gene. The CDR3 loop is CSARDPLAGGGGNNEQFF. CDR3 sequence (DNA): TGCAGTGCTAGAGATCCCCTAGCGGGAGGAGGAGGTAACAATGAGCAGTTCTTC.

This CDR3 is CASSARTGEAFF. The CDR3 nucleotides are TGTGCCAGCAGCGCCCGAACAGGGGAAGCTTTCTTT. The rearrangement joins TRBV11-3 to TRBJ1-1; perhaps TRBD1 as D (6 bases). Germline V gene data show CDR1 as SGHNT and CDR2 as YENEEA. The V end lost 5 bases, the J end lost 8 bases, and 12 bases lay between the germline ends. The CDR3 is 12 residues long.

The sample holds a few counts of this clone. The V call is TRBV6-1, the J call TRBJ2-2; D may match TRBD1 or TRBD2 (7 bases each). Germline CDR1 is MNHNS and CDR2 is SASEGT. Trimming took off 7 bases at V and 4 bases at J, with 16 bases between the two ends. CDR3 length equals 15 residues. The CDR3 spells CASTPGGALTGELFF. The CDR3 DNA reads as TGTGCCAGCACCCCAGGGGGGGCCCTCACCGGGGAGCTGTTTTTT.

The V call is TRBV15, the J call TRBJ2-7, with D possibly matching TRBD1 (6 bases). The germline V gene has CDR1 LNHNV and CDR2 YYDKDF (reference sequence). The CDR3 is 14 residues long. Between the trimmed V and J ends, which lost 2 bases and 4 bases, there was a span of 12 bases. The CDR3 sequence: CATSRTTTGYEQYF. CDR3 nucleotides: TGTGCCACCAGCAGAACTACGACAGGATACGAGCAGTACTTC.

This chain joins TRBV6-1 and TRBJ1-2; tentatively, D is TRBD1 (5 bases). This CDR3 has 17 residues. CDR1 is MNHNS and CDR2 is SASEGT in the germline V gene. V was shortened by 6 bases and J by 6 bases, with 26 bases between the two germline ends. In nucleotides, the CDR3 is TGTGCCAGCAGACCCCGATGGAGGGGCGCGGGTGGCCATGGCTACACCTTC. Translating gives CASRPRWRGAGGHGYTF.

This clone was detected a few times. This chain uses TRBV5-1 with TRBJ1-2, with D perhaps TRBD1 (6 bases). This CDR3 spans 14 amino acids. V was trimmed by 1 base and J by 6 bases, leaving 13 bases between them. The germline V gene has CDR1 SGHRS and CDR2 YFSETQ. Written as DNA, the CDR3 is TGCGCCAGCAGCTTGTCACCCACAGGGAATGGCTACACCTTC. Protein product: CASSLSPTGNGYTF.

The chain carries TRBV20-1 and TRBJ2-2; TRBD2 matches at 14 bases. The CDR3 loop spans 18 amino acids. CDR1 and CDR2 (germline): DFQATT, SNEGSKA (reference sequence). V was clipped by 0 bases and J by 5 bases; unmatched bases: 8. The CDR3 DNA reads TGCAGTGCTAGAGATCGGGGACTAGCGGGGGCCAGGACCGGGGAGCTGTTTTTT. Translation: CSARDRGLAGARTGELFF.

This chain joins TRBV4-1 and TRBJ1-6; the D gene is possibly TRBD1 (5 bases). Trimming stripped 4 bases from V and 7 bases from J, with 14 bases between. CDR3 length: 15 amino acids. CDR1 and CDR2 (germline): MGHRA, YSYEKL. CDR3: CASSLTRDFNSPLHF. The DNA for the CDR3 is TGCGCCAGCAGCCTTACGCGGGACTTCAATTCACCCCTCCACTTT.

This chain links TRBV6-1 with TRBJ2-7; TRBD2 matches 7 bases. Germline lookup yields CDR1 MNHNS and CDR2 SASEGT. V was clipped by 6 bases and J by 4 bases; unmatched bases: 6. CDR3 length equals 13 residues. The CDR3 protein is CASRGEGEYEQYF. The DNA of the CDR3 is TGTGCCAGCAGGGGGGAGGGAGAATACGAGCAGTACTTC.

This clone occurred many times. CDR3 residues: CASSLSLRSAGQYF. As DNA, the CDR3 is TGTGCCAGCAGTTTATCACTTAGGAGCGCGGGGCAGTACTTC. This chain uses TRBV28 with TRBJ2-7; the D gene is possibly TRBD2 (5 bases). The V end was cut by 1 base, the J end by 9 bases, with 16 bases between. CDR1 is MDHEN and CDR2 is SYDVKM in the germline V gene. The length of the CDR3 is 14 residues.

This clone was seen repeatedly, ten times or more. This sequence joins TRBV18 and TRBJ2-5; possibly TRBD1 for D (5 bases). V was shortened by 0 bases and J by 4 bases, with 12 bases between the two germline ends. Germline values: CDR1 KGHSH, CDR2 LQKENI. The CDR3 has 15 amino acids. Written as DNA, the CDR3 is TGTGCCAGCTCACCACCATCAGGGAAGGGAGAGACCCAGTACTTC. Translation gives CASSPPSGKGETQYF.

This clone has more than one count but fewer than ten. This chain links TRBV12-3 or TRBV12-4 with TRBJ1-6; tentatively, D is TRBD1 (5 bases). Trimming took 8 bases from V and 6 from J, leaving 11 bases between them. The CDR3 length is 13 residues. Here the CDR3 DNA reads TGTGCCAGCTCCAGGGCGTCTAATTCACCCCTCCACTTT. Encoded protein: CASSRASNSPLHF.

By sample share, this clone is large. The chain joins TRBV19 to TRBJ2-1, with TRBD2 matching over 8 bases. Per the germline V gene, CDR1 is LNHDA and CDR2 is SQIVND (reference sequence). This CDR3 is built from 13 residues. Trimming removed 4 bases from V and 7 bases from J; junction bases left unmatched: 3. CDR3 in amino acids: CASSKAGGNEQFF. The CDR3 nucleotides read TGTGCCAGTAGTAAGGCGGGAGGTAATGAGCAGTTCTTC.

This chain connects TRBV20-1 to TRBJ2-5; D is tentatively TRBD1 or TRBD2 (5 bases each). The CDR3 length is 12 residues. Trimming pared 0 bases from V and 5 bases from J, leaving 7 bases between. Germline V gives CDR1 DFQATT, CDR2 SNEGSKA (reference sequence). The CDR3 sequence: CSARDEGETQYF. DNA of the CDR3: TGCAGTGCTAGAGATGAGGGGGAGACCCAGTACTTC.

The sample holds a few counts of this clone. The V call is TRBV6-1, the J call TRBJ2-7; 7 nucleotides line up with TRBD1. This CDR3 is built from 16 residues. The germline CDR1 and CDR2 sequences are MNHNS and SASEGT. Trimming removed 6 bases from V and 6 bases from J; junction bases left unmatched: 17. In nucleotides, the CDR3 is TGTGCCAGCAGCCCCAGGCCCCCGGGACAGAAAACCGAGCAGTACTTC. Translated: CASSPRPPGQKTEQYF.

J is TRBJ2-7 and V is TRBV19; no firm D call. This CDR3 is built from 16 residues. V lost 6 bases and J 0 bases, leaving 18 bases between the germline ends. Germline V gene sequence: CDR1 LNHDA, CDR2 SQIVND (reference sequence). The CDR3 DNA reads TGTGCCAGTAGGAAGGGTCGGCCCAACAGCTCCTACGAGCAGTACTTC. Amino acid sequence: CASRKGRPNSSYEQYF.

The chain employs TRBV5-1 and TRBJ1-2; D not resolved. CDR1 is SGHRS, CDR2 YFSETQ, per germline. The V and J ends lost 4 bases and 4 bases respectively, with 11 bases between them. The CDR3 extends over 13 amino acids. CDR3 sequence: CASSPYLTYGYTF. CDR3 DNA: TGCGCCAGCAGCCCGTATCTCACCTATGGCTACACCTTC.

In DNA form, the CDR3 reads TGTGCCAGCAATCTCATAGCGGGGTGGGGAGAGACCCAGTACTTC. Encoded protein: CASNLIAGWGETQYF. This chain links TRBV6-2 or TRBV6-3 with TRBJ2-5, with 8 bases identical to TRBD2. CDR3 length: 15 amino acids. CDR1 and CDR2 (germline): MNHEY, SVGEGT. The V gene end was trimmed by 7 bases and the J gene end by 4 bases; junction bases not matched to a gene: 11.